The sequence of this T cell receptor (beta chain) was determined in a study of blood T cell repertoires in COVID-19. Repertoires were generated with immunoSEQ multiplex PCR, while TCRdb's copy carries only in-frame clones and drops some. The profile shows 140,000 or so clones, around 72% of them singletons. The sample comprised peripheral blood. The receptor was derived from a woman between 55 and 75 years old with acute or convalescent COVID-19.

The CDR3 DNA reads as TGCGCCAGCAGTCTACTAGCGGGAGGTAGGAATGAGCAGTTCTTC. This codes for CASSLLAGGRNEQFF. The rearrangement uses TRBV5-1 and TRBJ2-1, with 12 bases identical to TRBD2. The V gene end was trimmed by 5 bases and the J gene end by 7 bases; junction bases not matched to a gene: 7. CDR1 is SGHRS and CDR2 is YFSETQ in the germline V gene. The CDR3 totals 15 residues.